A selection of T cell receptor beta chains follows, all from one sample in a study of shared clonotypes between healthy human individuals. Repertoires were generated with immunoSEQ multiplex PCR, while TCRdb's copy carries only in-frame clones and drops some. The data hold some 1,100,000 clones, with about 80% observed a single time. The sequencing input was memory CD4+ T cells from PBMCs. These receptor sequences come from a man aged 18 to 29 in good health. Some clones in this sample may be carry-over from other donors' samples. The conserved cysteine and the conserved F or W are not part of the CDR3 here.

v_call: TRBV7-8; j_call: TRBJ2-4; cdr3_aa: ASSLSPSRNIQY
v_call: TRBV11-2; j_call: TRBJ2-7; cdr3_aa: ASSTSSGSYEQY
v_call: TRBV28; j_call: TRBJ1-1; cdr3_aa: ASSLRQGITEAF
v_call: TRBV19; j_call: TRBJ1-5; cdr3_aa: ASRGSYSNQPQH
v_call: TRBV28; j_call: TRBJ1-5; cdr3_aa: ASSSLGRVGNQPQH
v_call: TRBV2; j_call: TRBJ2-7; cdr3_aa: ASSTEGLAGVEQY
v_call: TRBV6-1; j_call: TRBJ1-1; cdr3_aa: ASSPGQVGGTEAF
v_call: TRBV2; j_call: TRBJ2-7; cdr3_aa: ASGTERAYEQY
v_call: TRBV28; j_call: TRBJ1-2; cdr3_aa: ASTLGHNYGYT
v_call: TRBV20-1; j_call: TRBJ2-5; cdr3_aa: SARGGETQY
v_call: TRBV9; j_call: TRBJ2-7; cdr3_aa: ASSPRWERYYEQY
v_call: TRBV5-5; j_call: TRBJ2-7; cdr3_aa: ASSSLGGLALRSYEQY
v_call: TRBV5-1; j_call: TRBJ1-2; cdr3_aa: ASRPGTGSNYGYT
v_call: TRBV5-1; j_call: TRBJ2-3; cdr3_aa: ASSGGLSDTQY
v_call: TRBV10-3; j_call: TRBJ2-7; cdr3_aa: AISDSTPGQQY
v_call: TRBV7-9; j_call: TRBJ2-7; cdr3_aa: ASSFDYEQY
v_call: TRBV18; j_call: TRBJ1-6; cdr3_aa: ASSLFGKGESPLH
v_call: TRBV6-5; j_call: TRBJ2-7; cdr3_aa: ASSRGGDTSYEQY
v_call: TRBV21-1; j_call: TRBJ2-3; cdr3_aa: ASRRRDGDTQY
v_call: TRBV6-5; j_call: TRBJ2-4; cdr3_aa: ASSPVVGAKNIQY
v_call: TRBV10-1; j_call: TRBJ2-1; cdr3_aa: ASSEGNYNEQF
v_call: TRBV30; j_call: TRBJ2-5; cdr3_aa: AWSGGETQY
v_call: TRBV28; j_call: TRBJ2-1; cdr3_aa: ASSSLGSYNEQF
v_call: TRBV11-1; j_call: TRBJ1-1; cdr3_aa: ASSFQGETEAF
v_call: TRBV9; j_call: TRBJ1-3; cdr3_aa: ASSPGGGSGNTIY
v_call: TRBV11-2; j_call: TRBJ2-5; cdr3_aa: ASSPRDFQETQY
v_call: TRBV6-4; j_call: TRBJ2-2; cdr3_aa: ASSDPGGPGELF
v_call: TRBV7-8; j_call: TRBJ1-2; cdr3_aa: ASSSQGRVSGGYT
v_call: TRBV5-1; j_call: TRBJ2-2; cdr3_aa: ASSLVAGVGYTGELF
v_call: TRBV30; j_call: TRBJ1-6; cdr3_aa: AWRRAGTPNSPLH
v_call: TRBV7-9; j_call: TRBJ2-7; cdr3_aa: ASSFSPPRGRYEQY
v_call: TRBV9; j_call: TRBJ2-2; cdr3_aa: ASSREWIPTGELF
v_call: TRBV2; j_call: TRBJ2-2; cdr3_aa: ASSERLRTGELF
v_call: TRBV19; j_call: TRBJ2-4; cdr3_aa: ASSPTGIAKNIQY
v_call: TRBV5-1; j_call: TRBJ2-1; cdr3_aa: ASSSLAGLTTNNEQF
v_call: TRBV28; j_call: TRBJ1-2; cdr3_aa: ASRLPGSSSRGYT
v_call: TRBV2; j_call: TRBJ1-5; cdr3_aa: ASSENGAGFWPQH
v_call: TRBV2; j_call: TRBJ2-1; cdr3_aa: ASSDQVRIDWYNEQF
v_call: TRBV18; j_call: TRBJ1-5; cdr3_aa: ASSEARNQPQH
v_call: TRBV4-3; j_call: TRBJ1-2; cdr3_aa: ASSPVPGQTALYGYT
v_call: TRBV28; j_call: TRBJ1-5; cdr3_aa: ASSTGTGWLPQH
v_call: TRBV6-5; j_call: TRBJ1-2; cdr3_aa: ASGIGTGLYGYT
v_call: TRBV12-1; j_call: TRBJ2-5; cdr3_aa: ASSYTSDRETQY
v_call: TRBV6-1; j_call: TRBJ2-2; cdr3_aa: ASSGDRLSGELF
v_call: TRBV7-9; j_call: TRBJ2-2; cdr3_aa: ASSSGPEHRGAV
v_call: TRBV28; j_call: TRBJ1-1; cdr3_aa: ASSLGTAYTEAF
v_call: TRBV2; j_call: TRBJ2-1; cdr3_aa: ASSVDWNEQF
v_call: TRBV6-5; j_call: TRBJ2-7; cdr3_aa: ASSYPRTSGSYEQY